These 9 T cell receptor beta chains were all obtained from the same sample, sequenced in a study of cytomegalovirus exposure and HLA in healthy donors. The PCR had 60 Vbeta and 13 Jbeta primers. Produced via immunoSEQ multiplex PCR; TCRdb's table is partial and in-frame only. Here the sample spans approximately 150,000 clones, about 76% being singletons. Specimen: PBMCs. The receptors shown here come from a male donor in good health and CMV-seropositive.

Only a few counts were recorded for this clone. CDR3 sequence (DNA): TGTGCCAGCAAAGGTTCGGGGACAGGGAACACTGAAGCTTTCTTT. It translates to CASKGSGTGNTEAFF. The chain carries TRBV4-2 and TRBJ1-1; 8 bases are a match to TRBD1. The CDR3 consists of 15 residues. The trim removed 7 bases at V and 1 base at J, leaving 8 bases unmatched. Per the germline V gene, CDR1 is LGHNA and CDR2 is YNFKEQ.

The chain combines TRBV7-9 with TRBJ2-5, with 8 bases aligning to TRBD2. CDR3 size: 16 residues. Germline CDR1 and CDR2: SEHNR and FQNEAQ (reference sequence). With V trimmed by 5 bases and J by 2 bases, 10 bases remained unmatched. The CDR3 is CASSATGTRQQETQYF. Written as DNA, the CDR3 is TGTGCCAGCAGCGCAACCGGGACTAGACAACAAGAGACCCAGTACTTC.

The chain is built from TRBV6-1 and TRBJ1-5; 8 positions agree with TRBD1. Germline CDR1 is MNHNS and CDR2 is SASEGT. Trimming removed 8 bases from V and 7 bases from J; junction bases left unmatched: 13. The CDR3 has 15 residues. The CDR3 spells CASGQGGGRGQPQHF. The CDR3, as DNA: TGTGCCAGCGGACAGGGTGGGGGAAGAGGGCAGCCCCAGCATTTT.

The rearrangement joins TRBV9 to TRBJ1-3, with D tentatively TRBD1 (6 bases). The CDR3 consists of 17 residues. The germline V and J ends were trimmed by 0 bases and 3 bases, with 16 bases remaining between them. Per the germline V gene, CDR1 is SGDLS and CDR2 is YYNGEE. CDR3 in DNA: TGTGCCAGCAGCGTAGGGACTGGGGGCTCTGGTGGAAACACCATATATTTT. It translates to CASSVGTGGSGGNTIYF. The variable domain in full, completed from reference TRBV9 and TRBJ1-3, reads DSGVTQTPKHLITATGQRVTLRCSPRSGDLSVYWYQQSLDQGLQFLIQYYNGEERAKGNILERFSAQQFPDLHSELNLSSLELGDSALYFCASSVGTGGSGGNTIYFGEGSWLTVV.

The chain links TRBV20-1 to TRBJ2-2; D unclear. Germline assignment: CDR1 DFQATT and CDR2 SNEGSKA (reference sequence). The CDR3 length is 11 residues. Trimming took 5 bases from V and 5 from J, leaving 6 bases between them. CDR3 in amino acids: CSAGRTGELFF. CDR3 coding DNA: TGCAGTGCTGGTCGGACCGGGGAGCTGTTTTTT.

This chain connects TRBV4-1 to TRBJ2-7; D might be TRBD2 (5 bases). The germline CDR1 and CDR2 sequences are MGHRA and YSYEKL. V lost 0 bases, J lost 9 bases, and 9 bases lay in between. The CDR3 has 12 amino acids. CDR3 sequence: CASSQDGSRQYF. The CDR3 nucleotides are TGCGCCAGCAGCCAAGATGGGAGTCGGCAGTACTTC.

DNA of the CDR3: TGTGCCACCAGCACCACTGTTAGCTACGAGCAGTACTTC. It is translated as CATSTTVSYEQYF. The rearrangement uses TRBV15 and TRBJ2-7, with D hard to call. V was pared by 4 bases and J by 3 bases, with 10 bases between. CDR3 length: 13 residues. Germline-derived CDR1 and CDR2 are LNHNV and YYDKDF (reference sequence).

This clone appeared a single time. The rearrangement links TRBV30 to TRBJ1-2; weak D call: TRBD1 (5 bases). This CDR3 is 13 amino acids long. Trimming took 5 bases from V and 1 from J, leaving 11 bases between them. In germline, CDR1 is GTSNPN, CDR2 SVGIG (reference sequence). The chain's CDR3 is CAWAPDSNYGYTF. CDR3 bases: TGTGCCTGGGCCCCCGACAGTAACTATGGCTACACCTTC. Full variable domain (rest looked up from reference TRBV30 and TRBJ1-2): SQTIHQWPATLVQPVGSPLSLECTVEGTSNPNLYWYRQAAGRGLQLLFYSVGIGQISSEVPQNLSASRPQDRQFILSSKKLLLSDSGFYLCAWAPDSNYGYTFGSGTRLTVV.

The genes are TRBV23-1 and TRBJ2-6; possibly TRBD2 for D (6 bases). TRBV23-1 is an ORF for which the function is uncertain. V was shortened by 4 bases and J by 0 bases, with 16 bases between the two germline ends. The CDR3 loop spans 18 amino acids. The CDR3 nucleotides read TGCGCCAGCAGTCCCGGGACTTGCCCGATCTCTGGGGCCAACGTCCTGACTTTC. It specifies CASSPGTCPISGANVLTF.